This TCR beta chain was observed in a study of EBV T-cell therapy then PD-1 blockade in nasopharyngeal carcinoma. Notes on this clone: Its antigen is currently unknown.

This CDR3 comprises 15 residues. V dropped 6 bases and J dropped 6; count of bases not matched to a gene: 10. Germline V gene lookup returns CDR1 MNHEY and CDR2 SVGEGT. Treatment specified: AdE1-LMPpoly-expanded autologous EBV-specific T-cell therapy followed by anti-PD-1 nivolumab. Data came from immunoSEQ multiplex PCR; TCRdb stores just in-frame clones and leaves some out. This sample has 15,000 to 20,000 clones, with almost 85% found just once. V gene TRBV6-2 or TRBV6-3 combines with J gene TRBJ2-1, with TRBD1 matching over 8 bases. The sequence came from a man aged 35 to 55 with nasopharyngeal carcinoma. The sequences come from CD8+ T cells from blood, collected at approximately day 30 from a patient whose treatment included autologous EBV-specific T cells and nivolumab. CDR3 region: CASSQDRGIRNEQFF. CDR3 nucleotides: TGTGCCAGCAGCCAAGACAGGGGAATTCGCAATGAGCAGTTCTTC.